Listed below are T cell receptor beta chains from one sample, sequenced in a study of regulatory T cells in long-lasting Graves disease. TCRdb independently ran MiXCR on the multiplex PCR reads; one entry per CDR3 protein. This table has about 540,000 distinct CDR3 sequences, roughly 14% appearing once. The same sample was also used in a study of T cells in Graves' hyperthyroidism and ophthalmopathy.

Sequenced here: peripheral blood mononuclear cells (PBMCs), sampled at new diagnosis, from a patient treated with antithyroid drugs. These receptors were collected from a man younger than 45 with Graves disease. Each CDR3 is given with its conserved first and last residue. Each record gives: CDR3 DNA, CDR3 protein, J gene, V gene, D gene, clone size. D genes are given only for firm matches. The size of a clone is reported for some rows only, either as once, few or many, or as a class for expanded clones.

TGTGCCAGCAGTGAATGGTTAGCGGGAGGTCGCGAGACCCAGTACTTC CASSEWLAGGRETQYF TRBJ2-5 TRBV25-1 TRBD2 -
TGTGCCAGCAGCACCGGGACTAGCTACGAGCAGTACTTC CASSTGTSYEQYF TRBJ2-7 TRBV11-2 TRBD2 many
TGTGCCAGCAGCTCACCCCCCGAGGGGGCGGGGGAGCAGTACTTC CASSSPPEGAGEQYF TRBJ2-7 TRBV11-2 - many
TGTGCCAGCAGCCAACGTCACGGGAGAGCGGGCCCGGTACGGGATACGCAGTATTTT CASSQRHGRAGPVRDTQYF TRBJ2-3 TRBV14 - many
TGTGCCAGCAGTTACGGGCAGGGAAGAGAGGGCTACACCTTC CASSYGQGREGYTF TRBJ1-2 TRBV6-9 - many
TGTGCCTGGAGTACGAGCAGGGCGCTCCCCGAGCAGTACTTC CAWSTSRALPEQYF TRBJ2-7 TRBV30 - few
TGTGCCAGCAGCTTAGGAGGGGCTATTAAAGGGCAGTACTTC CASSLGGAIKGQYF TRBJ2-7 TRBV7-8 - many
TGCAGTGCTAGAGCCCCACAAAACCTCCCCTACGAGCAGTACTTC CSARAPQNLPYEQYF TRBJ2-7 TRBV20-1 - few
TGTGCCAGCAGCCCCGGTTGGGCAGGATCTGGGACTGAAGCTTTCTTT CASSPGWAGSGTEAFF TRBJ1-1 TRBV6-2/TRBV6-3 - many
TGTGCCAGCAGCCAAGCTCCGAGGAACAATGAGCAGTTCTTC CASSQAPRNNEQFF TRBJ2-1 TRBV14 - many
TGTGCCAGCAGTTTATCGGAGAGGGCGGGTGGAAACATTCAGTACTTC CASSLSERAGGNIQYF TRBJ2-4 TRBV27 - many
TGTGCCAGCAGCTCGTGGGACGGGAGGGCGATTGGGGAGCAGTACTTC CASSSWDGRAIGEQYF TRBJ2-7 TRBV5-1 TRBD2 -
TGTGCCAGCAGTTGGAGACCGGGCCGGGATACGCAGTATTTT CASSWRPGRDTQYF TRBJ2-3 TRBV6-5 - many
TGTGCCAGCAGCCAATCCGGGACTAGCGGATCACAAGAGACCCAGTACTTC CASSQSGTSGSQETQYF TRBJ2-5 TRBV9 TRBD2 many
TGTGCCAGCAGCTTAAATCTCGCGGGAGGGGTGTATGAGCAGTTCTTC CASSLNLAGGVYEQFF TRBJ2-1 TRBV7-3 TRBD2 -
TGTGCCAGCAGTGAACGGGCGAACACCGGGGAGCTGTTTTTT CASSERANTGELFF TRBJ2-2 TRBV12-3/TRBV12-4 - many
TGCGCCAGCAGCCAAGATTGGACAGGGGGGCAACTATCCTACGAGCAGTACTTC CASSQDWTGGQLSYEQYF TRBJ2-7 TRBV4-1 TRBD1 -